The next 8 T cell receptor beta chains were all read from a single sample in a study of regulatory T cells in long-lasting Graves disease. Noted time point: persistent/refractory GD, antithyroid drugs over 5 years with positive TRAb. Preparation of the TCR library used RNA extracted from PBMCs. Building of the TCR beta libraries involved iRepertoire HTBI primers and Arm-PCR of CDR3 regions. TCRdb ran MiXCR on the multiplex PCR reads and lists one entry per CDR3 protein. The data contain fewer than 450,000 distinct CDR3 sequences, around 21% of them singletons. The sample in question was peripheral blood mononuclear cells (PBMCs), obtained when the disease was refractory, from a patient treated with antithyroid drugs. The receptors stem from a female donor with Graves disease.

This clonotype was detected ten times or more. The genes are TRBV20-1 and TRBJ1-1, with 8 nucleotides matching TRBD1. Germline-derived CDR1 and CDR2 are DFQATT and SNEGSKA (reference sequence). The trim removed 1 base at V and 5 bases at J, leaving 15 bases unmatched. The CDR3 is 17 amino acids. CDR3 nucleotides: TGCAGTGCTAGAGGTGCCGGGTCGGCAGGGGGCTATACTGAAGCTTTCTTT. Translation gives CSARGAGSAGGYTEAFF.

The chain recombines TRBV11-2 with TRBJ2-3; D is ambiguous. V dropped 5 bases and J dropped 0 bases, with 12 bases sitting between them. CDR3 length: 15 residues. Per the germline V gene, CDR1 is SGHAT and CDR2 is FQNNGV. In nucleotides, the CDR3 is TGTGCCAGCAGCGTGATAACTTCTAGCACAGATACGCAGTATTTT. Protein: CASSVITSSTDTQYF.

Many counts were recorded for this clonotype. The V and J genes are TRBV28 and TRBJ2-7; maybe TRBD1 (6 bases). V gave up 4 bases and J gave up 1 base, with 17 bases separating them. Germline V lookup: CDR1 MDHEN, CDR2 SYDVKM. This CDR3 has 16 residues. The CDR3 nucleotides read TGTGCCAGCAGTTCCCAGGGGTGGGGGCCTTCCTACGAGCAGTACTTC. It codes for CASSSQGWGPSYEQYF.

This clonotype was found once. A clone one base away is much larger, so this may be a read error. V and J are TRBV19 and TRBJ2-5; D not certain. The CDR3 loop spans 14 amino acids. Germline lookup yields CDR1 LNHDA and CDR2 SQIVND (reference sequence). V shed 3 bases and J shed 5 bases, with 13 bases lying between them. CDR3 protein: CASSIGGVSETQYF. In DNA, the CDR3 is TGTGCCAGTAGTATCGGTGGAGTTTCTGAGACCCAGTACTTC.

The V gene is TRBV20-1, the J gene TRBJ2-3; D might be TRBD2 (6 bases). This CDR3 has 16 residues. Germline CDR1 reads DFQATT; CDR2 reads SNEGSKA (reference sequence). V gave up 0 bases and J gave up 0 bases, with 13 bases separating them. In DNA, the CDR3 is TGCAGTGCTAGAGATCCGGCTAGCGCTAGCACAGATACGCAGTATTTT. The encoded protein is CSARDPASASTDTQYF.

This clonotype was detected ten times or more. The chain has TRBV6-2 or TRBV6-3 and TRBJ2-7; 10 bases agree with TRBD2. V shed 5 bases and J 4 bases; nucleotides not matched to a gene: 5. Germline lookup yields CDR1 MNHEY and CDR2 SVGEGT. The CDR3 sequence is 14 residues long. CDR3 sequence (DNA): TGTGCCAGCAGTCTTAGACTAGCGGGTTACGAGCAGTACTTC. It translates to CASSLRLAGYEQYF.

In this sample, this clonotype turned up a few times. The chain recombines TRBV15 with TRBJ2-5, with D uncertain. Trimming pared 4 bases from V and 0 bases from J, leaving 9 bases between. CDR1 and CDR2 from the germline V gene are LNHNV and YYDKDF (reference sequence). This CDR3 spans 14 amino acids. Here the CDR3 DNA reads TGTGCCACCAGCATTTGGCAGGACCAAGAGACCCAGTACTTC. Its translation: CATSIWQDQETQYF.

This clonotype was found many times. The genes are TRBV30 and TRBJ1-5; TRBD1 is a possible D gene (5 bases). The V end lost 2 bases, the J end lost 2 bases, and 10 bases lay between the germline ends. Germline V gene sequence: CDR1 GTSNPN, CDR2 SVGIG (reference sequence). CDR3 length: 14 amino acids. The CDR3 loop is CAWSPSRGNQPQHF. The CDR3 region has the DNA TGTGCCTGGAGTCCATCCAGGGGCAATCAGCCCCAGCATTTT.